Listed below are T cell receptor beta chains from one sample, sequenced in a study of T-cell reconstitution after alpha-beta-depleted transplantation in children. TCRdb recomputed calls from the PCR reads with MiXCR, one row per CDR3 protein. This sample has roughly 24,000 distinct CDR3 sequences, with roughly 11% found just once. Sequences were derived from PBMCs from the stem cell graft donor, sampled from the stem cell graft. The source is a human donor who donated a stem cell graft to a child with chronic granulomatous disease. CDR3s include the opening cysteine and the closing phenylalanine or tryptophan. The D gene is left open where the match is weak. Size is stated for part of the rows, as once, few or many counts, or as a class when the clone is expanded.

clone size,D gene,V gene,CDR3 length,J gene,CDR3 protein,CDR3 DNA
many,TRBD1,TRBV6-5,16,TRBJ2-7,CASSFSDRASSYEQYF,TGTGCCAGCAGTTTTTCGGACAGGGCCAGCTCCTACGAGCAGTACTTC
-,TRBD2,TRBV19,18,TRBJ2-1,CASSTDGLARRSYNEQFF,TGTGCCAGTAGTACCGACGGACTAGCGAGGCGCTCCTACAATGAGCAGTTCTTC
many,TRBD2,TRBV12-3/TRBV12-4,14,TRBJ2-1,CASSFMAGGNEQFF,TGTGCCAGCAGTTTCATGGCGGGAGGCAATGAGCAGTTCTTC
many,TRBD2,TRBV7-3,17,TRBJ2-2,CASSLMGLAGGPRELFF,TGTGCCAGCAGCTTAATGGGGCTAGCGGGGGGGCCACGGGAGCTGTTTTTT
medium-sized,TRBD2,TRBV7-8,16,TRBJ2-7,CASSLEAASGAYEQYF,TGTGCCAGCAGCTTAGAGGCGGCTAGCGGTGCCTACGAGCAGTACTTC
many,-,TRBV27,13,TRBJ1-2,CASSTGTLYGYTF,TGTGCCAGCAGTACCGGGACCCTTTATGGCTACACCTTC
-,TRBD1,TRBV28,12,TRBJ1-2,CVSCGGQHGYTF,TGTGTCTCCTGTGGGGGACAGCATGGCTACACCTTC
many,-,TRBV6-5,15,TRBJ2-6,CASSYSSSGANVLTF,TGTGCCAGCAGTTACTCGAGCTCTGGGGCCAACGTCCTGACTTTC
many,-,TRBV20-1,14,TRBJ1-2,CSAPQGLKNYGYTF,TGCAGTGCCCCGCAGGGTCTGAAAAACTATGGCTACACCTTC
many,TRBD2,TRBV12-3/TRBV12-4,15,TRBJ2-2,CASLSSGSYTGELFF,TGTGCCAGCTTGTCGAGCGGGAGTTACACCGGGGAGCTGTTTTTT
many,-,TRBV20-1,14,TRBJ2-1,CSARSGQDYNEQFF,TGCAGTGCTAGATCTGGACAAGACTACAATGAGCAGTTCTTC
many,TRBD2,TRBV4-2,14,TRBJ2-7,CASSHPGLAGGHTF,TGTGCCAGCAGCCACCCCGGACTAGCGGGGGGCCATACCTTC
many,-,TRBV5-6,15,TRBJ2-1,CASTRGRSSYNEQFF,TGTGCCAGCACCAGGGGGAGGAGCTCCTACAATGAGCAGTTCTTC
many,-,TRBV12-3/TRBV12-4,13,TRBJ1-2,CASKKQGIYGYTF,TGTGCCAGCAAAAAACAGGGAATCTATGGCTACACCTTC
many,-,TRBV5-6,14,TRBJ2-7,CASSLVGTHYEQYF,TGTGCCAGCAGCTTGGTCGGGACCCACTACGAGCAGTACTTC
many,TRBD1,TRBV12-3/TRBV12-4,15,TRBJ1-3,CASIHYAGGGNTIYF,TGTGCCAGCATACACTACGCAGGGGGGGGAAACACCATATATTTT
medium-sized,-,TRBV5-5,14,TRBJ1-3,CASSSGRSGNTIYF,TGTGCCAGCAGCTCCGGCCGATCTGGAAACACCATATATTTT
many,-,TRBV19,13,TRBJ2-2,CASNGGNTGELFF,TGTGCCAGCAATGGAGGTAACACCGGGGAGCTGTTTTTT
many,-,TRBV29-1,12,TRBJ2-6,CSVVSGANVLTF,TGCAGCGTTGTGTCTGGGGCCAACGTCCTGACTTTC
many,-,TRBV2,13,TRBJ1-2,CASSGRSSRGYTF,TGTGCCAGCAGTGGGAGGAGCAGTAGAGGCTACACCTTC
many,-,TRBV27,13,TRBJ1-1,CASSLSRNTEAFF,TGTGCCAGCAGTTTATCGAGGAACACTGAAGCTTTCTTT
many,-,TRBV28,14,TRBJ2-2,CASSFQGNTGELFF,TGTGCCAGCAGTTTTCAGGGGAACACCGGGGAGCTGTTTTTT
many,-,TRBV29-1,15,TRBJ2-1,CSVELSEHPQNEQFF,TGCAGCGTTGAATTGTCCGAACACCCCCAAAATGAGCAGTTCTTC
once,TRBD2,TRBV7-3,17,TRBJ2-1,CASSLAYDGRPYNEQFF,TGTGCCAGCAGCTTAGCGTACGACGGGAGGCCCTACAATGAGCAGTTCTTC
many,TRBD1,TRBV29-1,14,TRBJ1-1,CSVRHETGGTEAFF,TGCAGCGTTAGACATGAGACAGGGGGCACTGAAGCTTTCTTT
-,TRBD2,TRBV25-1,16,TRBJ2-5,CASSDLSSGGEKTQYF,TGTGCCAGCAGTGACCTTTCCAGCGGGGGAGAGAAGACCCAGTACTTC
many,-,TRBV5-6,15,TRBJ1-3,CASSLSAYSGNTIYF,TGTGCCAGCAGCTTAAGTGCCTACTCTGGAAACACCATATATTTT
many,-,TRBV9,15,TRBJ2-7,CASSPGWGLMSEQYF,TGTGCCAGCAGCCCCGGATGGGGGTTAATGAGCGAGCAGTACTTC
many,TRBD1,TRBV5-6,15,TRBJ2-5,CASSLIGRGQETQYF,TGTGCCAGCAGCTTGATCGGCAGGGGGCAAGAGACCCAGTACTTC
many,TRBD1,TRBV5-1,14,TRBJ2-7,CASSLGDSSYEQYF,TGCGCCAGCAGCTTGGGGGACAGCTCCTACGAGCAGTACTTC
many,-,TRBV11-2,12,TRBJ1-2,CAVSAYLDGYTF,TGTGCCGTATCCGCGTATTTGGATGGCTACACCTTC
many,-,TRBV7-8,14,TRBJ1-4,CASSSRDNNEKLFF,TGTGCCAGCAGCTCCCGGGACAACAATGAAAAACTGTTTTTT
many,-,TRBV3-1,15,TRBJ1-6,CASSQGRGISSPLHF,TGTGCCAGCAGCCAGGGCAGGGGAATCTCTTCACCCCTCCACTTT
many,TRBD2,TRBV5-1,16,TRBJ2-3,CASSLTSGNGTDTQYF,TGCGCCAGCAGCCTGACTAGCGGTAACGGCACAGATACGCAGTATTTT
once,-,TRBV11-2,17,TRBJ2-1,CASSLDPLESSYNEQFF,TGTGCCAGCAGCTTAGATCCGTTAGAGAGCTCCTACAATGAGCAGTTCTTC
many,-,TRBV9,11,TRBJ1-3,CASSFGDTIYF,TGTGCCAGCAGCTTTGGAGACACCATATATTTT